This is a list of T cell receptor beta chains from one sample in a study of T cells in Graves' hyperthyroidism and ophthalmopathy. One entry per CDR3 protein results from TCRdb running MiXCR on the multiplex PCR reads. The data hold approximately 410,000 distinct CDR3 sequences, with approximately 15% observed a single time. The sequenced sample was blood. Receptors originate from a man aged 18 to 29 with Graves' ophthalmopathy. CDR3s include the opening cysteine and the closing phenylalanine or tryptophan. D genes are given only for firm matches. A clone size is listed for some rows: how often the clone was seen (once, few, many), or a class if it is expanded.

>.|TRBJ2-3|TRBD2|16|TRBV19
CASSISTSGNTDTQYF
TGTGCCAGTAGTATCTCGACTAGCGGGAACACAGATACGCAGTATTTT
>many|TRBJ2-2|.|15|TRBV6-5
CASSYLGHNTGELFF
TGTGCCAGCAGTTACTTGGGACATAACACCGGGGAGCTGTTTTTT
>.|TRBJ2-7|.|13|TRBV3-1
CASSQDVYYEQYF
TGTGCCAGCAGCCAAGATGTCTACTACGAGCAGTACTTC
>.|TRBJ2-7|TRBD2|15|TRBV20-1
CSASSASGGAYEQYF
TGCAGTGCTAGCTCGGCTAGCGGGGGGGCCTACGAGCAGTACTTC
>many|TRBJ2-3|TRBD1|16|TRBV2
CASTFADREGADTQYF
TGTGCCAGCACCTTCGCGGACAGGGAAGGGGCAGATACGCAGTATTTT
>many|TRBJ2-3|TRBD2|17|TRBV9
CASSDPSSGGVTDTQYF
TGTGCCAGCAGCGACCCCTCTAGCGGGGGGGTAACAGATACGCAGTATTTT
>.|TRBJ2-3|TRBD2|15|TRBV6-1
CASSRVAGGSDTQYF
TGTGCCAGCAGCCGAGTAGCGGGGGGGTCAGATACGCAGTATTTT
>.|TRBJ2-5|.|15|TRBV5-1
CASSYTQGLQETQYF
TGCGCCAGCAGCTACACCCAGGGGCTCCAAGAGACCCAGTACTTC
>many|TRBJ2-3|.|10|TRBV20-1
CSARIGGQYF
TGCAGTGCTAGGATCGGCGGCCAGTATTTT
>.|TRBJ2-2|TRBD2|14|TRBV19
CASGTSANTGELFF
TGTGCCAGCGGGACTAGCGCGAACACCGGGGAGCTGTTTTTT
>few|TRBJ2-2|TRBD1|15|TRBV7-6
CASSPGTAKTGELFF
TGTGCCAGCAGCCCCGGGACAGCAAAAACCGGGGAGCTGTTTTTT
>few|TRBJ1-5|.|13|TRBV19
CASAATAGQPQHF
TGTGCCAGCGCCGCGACGGCTGGACAGCCCCAGCATTTT
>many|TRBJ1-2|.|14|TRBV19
CASSMGGSVYGYTF
TGTGCCAGTAGTATGGGGGGGTCGGTCTATGGCTACACCTTC
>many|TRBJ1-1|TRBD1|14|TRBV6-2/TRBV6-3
CASSYKGAWTEAFF
TGTGCCAGCAGTTATAAGGGGGCATGGACTGAAGCTTTCTTT
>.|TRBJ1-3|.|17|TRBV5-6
CASSLSGWETSGNTIYF
TGTGCCAGCAGCTTGAGCGGTTGGGAAACCTCTGGAAACACCATATATTTT
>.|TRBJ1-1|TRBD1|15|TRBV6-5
CASSYGRRGGTEAFF
TGTGCCAGCAGTTACGGTCGCAGGGGGGGGACTGAAGCTTTCTTT
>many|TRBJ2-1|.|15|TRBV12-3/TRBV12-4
CASSLESGTDNEQFF
TGTGCCAGCAGTTTAGAGTCAGGAACCGACAATGAGCAGTTCTTC
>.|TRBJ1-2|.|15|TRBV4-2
CASSQDAQVNYGYTF
TGTGCCAGCAGCCAAGATGCACAGGTTAACTATGGCTACACCTTC
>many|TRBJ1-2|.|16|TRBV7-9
CASSLTLSRGIYGYTF
TGTGCCAGCAGCTTAACACTCTCGAGAGGGATCTATGGCTACACCTTC
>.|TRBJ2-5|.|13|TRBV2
CASSATGLLTQYF
TGTGCCAGCAGCGCCACAGGACTACTGACCCAGTACTTC